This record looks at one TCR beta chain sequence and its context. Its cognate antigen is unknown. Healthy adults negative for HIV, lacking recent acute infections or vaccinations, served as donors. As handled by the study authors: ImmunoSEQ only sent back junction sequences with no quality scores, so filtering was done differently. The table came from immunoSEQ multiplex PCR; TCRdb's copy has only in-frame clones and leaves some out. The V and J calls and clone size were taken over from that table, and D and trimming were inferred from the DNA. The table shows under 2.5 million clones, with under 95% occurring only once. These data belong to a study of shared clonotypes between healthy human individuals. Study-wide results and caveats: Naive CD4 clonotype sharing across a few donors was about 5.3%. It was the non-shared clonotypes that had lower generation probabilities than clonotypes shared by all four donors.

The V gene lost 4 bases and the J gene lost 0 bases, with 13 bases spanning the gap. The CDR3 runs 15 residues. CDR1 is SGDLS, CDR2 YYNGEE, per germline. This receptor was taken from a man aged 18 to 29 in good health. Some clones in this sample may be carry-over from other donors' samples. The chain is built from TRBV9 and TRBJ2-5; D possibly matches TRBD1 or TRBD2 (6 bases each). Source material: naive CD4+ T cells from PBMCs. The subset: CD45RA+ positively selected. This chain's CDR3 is CASSSGAAYQETQYF. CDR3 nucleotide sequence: TGTGCCAGCAGCTCGGGGGCGGCGTACCAAGAGACCCAGTACTTC.